This T cell receptor beta chain came from a study of sequential checkpoint blockade in melanoma. Turning to the study itself: After both sequences, patients received maintenance nivolumab.

The CDR3 has 11 residues. Trimming stripped 7 bases from V and 0 bases from J, with 4 bases between. The germline CDR1 and CDR2 sequences are SEHNR and FQNEAQ (reference sequence). This clone was seen a few times. Here immunoSEQ multiplex PCR was the method, and the copy in TCRdb shows in-frame clones only, minus some. The sample has about 20,000 clones, around 70% seen once. Treatment noted: randomized to nivolumab then ipilimumab (arm A) or the reverse (arm B). Patients had received no earlier DNA-damaging chemotherapy. Sorted cells were live CD3+CD8+, lacking CD19 and CD56, from PBMCs. This chain uses TRBV7-9 with TRBJ2-7; no clear D gene. The receptor was isolated from a human donor with melanoma. The sequences come from CD8+ T cells sorted from blood (inferred from file names), collected from a patient given nivolumab and ipilimumab in sequence. CDR3 protein: CASTSSYEQYF. CDR3 bases: TGTGCCAGCACTAGCTCCTACGAGCAGTACTTC.